One T cell receptor beta chain is described in this entry. Its antigen is not known. V was clipped by 5 bases and J by 0 bases; unmatched bases: 6. There are 19 residues in the CDR3. CDR1 is SNHLY and CDR2 is FYNNEI in the germline V gene. This entry is derived from a study of T cells in Graves' hyperthyroidism and ophthalmopathy. The study's findings and limits: Stable hyperthyroidism was told apart from ophthalmopathy by a model built on 13 V-J features. Ophthalmopathy was model-predicted a median about six months pre-onset. In blood, most of the thyroid clonotypes expanded above 0.001 were also present.

Amplified TCR beta CDR3 regions derived from RNA transcripts. Initially, a first-round RT-PCR of the TCR CDR3 employed the HTBI primer set. Each CDR3 protein is one row after TCRdb ran MiXCR on the multiplex PCR reads. This table holds hundreds of thousands of distinct CDR3 sequences, about 45% found once. Stable disease denoted Graves' hyperthyroidism without ophthalmopathy progression within 18 months. Sequencing was done on a sample of peripheral blood or thyroid tissue (not recorded which). The TCR sequence derives from a woman aged 18-29 years with Graves' hyperthyroidism. The chain has TRBV2 and TRBJ2-6; 14 positions match TRBD2. The CDR3 sequence is CASSSRLAGGPSGANVLTF. For the CDR3, the DNA is TGTGCCAGCAGTTCTAGACTAGCGGGAGGGCCCTCTGGGGCCAACGTCCTGACTTTC.